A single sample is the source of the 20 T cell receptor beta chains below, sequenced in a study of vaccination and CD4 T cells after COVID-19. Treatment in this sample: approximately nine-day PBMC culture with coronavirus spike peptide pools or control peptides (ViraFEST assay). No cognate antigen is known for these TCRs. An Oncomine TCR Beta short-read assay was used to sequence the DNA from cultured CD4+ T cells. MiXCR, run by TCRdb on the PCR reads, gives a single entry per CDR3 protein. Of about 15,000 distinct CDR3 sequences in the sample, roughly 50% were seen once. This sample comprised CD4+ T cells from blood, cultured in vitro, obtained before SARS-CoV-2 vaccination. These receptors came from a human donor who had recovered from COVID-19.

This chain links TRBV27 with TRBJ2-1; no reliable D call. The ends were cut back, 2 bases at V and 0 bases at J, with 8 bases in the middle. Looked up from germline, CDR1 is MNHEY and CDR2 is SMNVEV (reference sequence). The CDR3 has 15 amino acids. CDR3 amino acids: CASSLTSASYNEQFF. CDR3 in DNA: TGTGCCAGCAGTTTAACCAGCGCCTCCTACAATGAGCAGTTCTTC.

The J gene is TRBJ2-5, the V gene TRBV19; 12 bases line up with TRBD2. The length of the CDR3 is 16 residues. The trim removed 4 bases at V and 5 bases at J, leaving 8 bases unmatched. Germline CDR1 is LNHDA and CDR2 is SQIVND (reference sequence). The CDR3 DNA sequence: TGTGCCAGTAGTAGGACTAGCGGGGCGGGGAGGGAGACCCAGTACTTC. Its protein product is CASSRTSGAGRETQYF.

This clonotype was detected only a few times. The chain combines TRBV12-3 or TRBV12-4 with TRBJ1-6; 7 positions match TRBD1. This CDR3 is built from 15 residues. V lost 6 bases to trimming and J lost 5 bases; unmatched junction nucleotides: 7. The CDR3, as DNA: TGTGCCAGCAGATTGACAGGGACAGATAATTCACCCCTCCACTTT. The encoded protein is CASRLTGTDNSPLHF.

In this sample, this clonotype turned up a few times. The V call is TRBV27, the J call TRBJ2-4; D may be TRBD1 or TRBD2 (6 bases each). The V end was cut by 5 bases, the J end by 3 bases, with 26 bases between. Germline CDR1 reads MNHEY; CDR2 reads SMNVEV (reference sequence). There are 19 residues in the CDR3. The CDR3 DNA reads TGTGCCAGCAGTCCGGACAGACTAGGGCGTCTTGAGGGCAAAAACATTCAGTACTTC. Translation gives CASSPDRLGRLEGKNIQYF.

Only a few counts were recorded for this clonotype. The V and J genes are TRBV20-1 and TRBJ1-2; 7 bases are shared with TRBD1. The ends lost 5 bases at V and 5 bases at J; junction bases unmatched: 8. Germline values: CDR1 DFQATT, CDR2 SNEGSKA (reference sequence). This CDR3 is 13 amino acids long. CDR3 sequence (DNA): TGCAGTGCTGACCACAGGGGATCTTATGGCTACACCTTC. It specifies CSADHRGSYGYTF.

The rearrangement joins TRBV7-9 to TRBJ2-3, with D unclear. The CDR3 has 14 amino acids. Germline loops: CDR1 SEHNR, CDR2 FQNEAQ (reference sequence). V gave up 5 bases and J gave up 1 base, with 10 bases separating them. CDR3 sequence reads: CASSSRGGTDTQYF. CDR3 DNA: TGTGCCAGCAGCAGCCGTGGAGGCACAGATACGCAGTATTTT.

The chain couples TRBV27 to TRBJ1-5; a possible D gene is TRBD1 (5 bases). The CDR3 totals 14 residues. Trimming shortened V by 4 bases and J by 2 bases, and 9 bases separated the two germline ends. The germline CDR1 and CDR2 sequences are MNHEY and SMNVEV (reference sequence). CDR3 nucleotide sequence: TGTGCCAGCAGTTGGACAATGGGCAATCAGCCCCAGCATTTT. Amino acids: CASSWTMGNQPQHF.

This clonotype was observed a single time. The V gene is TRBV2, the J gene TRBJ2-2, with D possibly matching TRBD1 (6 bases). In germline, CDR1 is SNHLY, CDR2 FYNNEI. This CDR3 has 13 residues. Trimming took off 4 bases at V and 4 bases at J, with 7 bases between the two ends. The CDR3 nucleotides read TGTGCCAGCAGTGTACAGGGCACCGGGGAGCTGTTTTTT. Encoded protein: CASSVQGTGELFF.

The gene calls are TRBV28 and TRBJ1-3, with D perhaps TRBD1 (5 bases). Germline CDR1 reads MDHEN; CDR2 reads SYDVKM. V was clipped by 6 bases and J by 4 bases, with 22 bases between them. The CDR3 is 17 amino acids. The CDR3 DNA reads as TGTGCCAGCAGCACACAGAACCCTGGGGCCGGAGGAAACACCATATATTTT. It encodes CASSTQNPGAGGNTIYF.

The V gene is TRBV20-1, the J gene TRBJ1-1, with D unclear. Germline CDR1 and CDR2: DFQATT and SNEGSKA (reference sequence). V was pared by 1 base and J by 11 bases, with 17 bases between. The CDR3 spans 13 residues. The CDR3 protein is CSARGTQALGAFF. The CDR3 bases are TGCAGTGCTAGAGGTACCCAGGCTTTAGGGGCTTTCTTT.

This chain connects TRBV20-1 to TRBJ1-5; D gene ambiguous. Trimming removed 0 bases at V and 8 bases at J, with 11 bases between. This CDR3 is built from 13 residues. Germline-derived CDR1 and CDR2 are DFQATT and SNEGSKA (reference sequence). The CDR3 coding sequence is TGCAGTGCTAGAGAAACTGGGAGGGAGCCCCAGCATTTT. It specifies CSARETGREPQHF.

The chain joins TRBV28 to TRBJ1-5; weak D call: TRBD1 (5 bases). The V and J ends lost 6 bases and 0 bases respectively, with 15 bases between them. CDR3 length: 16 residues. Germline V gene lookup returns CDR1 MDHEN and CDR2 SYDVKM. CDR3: CASRLDDRYSNQPQHF. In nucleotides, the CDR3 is TGTGCCAGCAGATTAGATGACAGATATAGCAATCAGCCCCAGCATTTT. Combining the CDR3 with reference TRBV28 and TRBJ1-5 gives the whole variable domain DVKVTQSSRYLVKRTGEKVFLECVQDMDHENMFWYRQDPGLGLRLIYFSYDVKMKEKGDIPEGYSVSREKKERFSLILESASTNQTSMYLCASRLDDRYSNQPQHFGDGTRLSIL.

The CDR3 DNA reads as TGTGCCAGCAGTTTAGCGGGAGAAAAGACCCAGTACTTC. This encodes CASSLAGEKTQYF. The chain couples TRBV12-3 or TRBV12-4 to TRBJ2-5, with D tentatively TRBD2 (5 bases). With 0 bases removed from V and 6 bases from J, the gap between germline ends came to 8 bases. CDR3 size: 13 residues.

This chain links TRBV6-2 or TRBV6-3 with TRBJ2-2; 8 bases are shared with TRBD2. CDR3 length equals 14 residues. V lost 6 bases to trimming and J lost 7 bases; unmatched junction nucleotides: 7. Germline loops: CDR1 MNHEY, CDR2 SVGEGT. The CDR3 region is CASSSGGYGGELFF. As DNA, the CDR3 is TGTGCCAGCAGCAGCGGGGGCTATGGCGGGGAGCTGTTTTTT.

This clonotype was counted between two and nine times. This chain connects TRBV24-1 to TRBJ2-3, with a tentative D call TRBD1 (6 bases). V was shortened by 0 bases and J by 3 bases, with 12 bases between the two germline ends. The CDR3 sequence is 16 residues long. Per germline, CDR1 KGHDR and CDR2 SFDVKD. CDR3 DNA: TGTGCCACCAGTGATTTGACAGGGTGGTGGACAGATACGCAGTATTTT. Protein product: CATSDLTGWWTDTQYF.

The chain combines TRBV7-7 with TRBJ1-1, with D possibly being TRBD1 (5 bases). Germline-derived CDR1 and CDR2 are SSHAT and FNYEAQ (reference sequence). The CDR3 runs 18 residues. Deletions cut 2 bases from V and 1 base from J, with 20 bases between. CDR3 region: CASSLLVPENRRNTEAFF. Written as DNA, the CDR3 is TGTGCCAGCAGCTTATTGGTTCCAGAAAACAGGCGGAACACTGAAGCTTTCTTT.

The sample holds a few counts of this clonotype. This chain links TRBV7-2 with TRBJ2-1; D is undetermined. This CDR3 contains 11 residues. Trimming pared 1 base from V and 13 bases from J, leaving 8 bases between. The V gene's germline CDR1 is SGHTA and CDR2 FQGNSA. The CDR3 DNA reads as TGTGCCAGCAGCTTAGGGGCGGCTCAGTTCTTC. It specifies CASSLGAAQFF.

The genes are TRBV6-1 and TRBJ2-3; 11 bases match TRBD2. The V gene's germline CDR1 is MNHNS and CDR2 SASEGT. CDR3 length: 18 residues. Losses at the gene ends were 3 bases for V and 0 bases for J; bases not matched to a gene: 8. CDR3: CASSELAGGPRSTDTQYF. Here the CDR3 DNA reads TGTGCCAGCAGTGAGCTAGCGGGAGGACCAAGAAGCACAGATACGCAGTATTTT.

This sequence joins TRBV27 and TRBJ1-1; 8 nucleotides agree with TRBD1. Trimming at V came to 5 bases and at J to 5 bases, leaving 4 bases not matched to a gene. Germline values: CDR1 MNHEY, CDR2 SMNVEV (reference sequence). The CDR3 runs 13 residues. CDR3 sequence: CASSAGQGTEAFF. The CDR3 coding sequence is TGTGCCAGCAGTGCTGGACAGGGAACTGAAGCTTTCTTT.

This chain's CDR3 is CASSEWEGRNEQYF. CDR3 coding DNA: TGTGCCAGCAGTGAATGGGAGGGGCGGAACGAGCAGTACTTC. The J gene is TRBJ2-7, the V gene TRBV25-1; TRBD2 matches at 7 bases. Germline V CDR1 and CDR2: MGHDK, SYGVNS. Trimming at V came to 1 base and at J to 5 bases, leaving 5 bases not matched to a gene. CDR3 length equals 14 residues.